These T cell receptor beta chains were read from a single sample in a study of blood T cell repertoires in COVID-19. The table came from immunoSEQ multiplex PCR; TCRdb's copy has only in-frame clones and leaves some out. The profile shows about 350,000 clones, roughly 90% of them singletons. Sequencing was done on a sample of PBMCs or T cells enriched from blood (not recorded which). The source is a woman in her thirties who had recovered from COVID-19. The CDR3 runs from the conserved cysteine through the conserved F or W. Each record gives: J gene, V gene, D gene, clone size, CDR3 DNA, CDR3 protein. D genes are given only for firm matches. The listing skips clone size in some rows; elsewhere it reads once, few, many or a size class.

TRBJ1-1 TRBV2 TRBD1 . TGTGCCAGCAGTGGGCAGGGGGTTGTTACTGAAGCTTTCTTT CASSGQGVVTEAFF
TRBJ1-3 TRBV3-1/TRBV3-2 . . TGTGCCAGCAGCCAATCAGGGGCTGGAAACACCATATATTTT CASSQSGAGNTIYF
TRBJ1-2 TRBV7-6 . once TGTGCCAGCAGCTTAGAACAGATCAAGGGGGGCTACACCTTC CASSLEQIKGGYTF
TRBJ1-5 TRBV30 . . TGTGCCTCAATCAGGGCCGATCAGCCCCAGCATTTT CASIRADQPQHF
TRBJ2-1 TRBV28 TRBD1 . TGTGCCAGCAGTTCCGGACAGGGTACGTACAATGAGCAGTTCTTC CASSSGQGTYNEQFF
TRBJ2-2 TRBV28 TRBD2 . TGTGCCAGCAGTTTGGCGGGAGCCAACACCGGGGAGCTGTTTTTT CASSLAGANTGELFF
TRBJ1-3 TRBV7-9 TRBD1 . TGTGCCAGCAGCCCAAAAGCCGGGACAGGGGACTCTGGAAACACCATATATTTT CASSPKAGTGDSGNTIYF
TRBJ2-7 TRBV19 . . TGTGCCAGTAGTATAGCGGGCAGACTAGACTACGAGCAGTACTTC CASSIAGRLDYEQYF
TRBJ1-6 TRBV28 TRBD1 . TGTGCCAGCAGTCCACGACAGGGCCCCAATAATTCACCCCTCCACTTT CASSPRQGPNNSPLHF
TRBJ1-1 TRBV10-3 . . TGTGCCATCAATCCGGGAGGCACTGAAGCTTTCTTT CAINPGGTEAFF
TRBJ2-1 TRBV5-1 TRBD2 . TGCGCCAGCAGCTTGGTCGGGGGGGCTTACAATGAGCAGTTCTTC CASSLVGGAYNEQFF
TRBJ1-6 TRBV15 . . TGTGCCACCAGCAGAGAAGCACGGAGTAATTCACCCCTCCACTTT CATSREARSNSPLHF
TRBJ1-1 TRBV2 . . TGTGCCAGCAGTGAAGCGGAGAGGGTGGAAGCTTTCTTT CASSEAERVEAFF
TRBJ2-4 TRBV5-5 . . TGTGCCAGCAGCTTGGATTTACGGAACATTCAGTACTTC CASSLDLRNIQYF
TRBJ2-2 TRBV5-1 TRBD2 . TGCGCCAGCAGCTTTTCCAGGGAGGGCACCGGGGAGCTGTTTTTT CASSFSREGTGELFF
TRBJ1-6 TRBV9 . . TGTGCCAGCAAAGGGGGAAATGGTTCACCCCTCCACTTT CASKGGNGSPLHF
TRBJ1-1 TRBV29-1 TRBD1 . TGCAGCGTTGACTTGGGACAGGGGGCGGACGGGGCTTTCTTT CSVDLGQGADGAFF
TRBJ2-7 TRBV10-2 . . TGCGCCAGCAGTGTTACAGGATCCTACGAGCAGTACTTC CASSVTGSYEQYF
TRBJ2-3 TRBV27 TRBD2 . TGTGCCTCTAGCGGGGGGGGGATGGCCCTTAGCACAGATACGCAGTATTTT CASSGGGMALSTDTQYF
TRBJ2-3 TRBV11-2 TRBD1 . TGTGCCAGCAGCCCGGGACAGGGTATGCGGACAGATACGCAGTATTTT CASSPGQGMRTDTQYF
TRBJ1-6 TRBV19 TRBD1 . TGTGCCAGTAACTTAGGACAGGGCAATTCACCCCTCCACTTT CASNLGQGNSPLHF
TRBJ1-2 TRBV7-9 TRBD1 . TGTGCCAGCAGCTTAGACAGGGGCTGGGGAGGCTACACCTTC CASSLDRGWGGYTF
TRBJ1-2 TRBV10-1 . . TGCGCCAGCAGTGAGTCTGGAGGCTATGGCTACACCTTC CASSESGGYGYTF
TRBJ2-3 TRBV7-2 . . TGTGCCAGCAGCCAAAACCGACTGATGAGCACAGATACGCAGTATTTT CASSQNRLMSTDTQYF
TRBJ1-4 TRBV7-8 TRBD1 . TGTGCCAGCAGCCCCGGGACAGGCTCAACTAATGAAAAACTGTTTTTT CASSPGTGSTNEKLFF
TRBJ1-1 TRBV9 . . TGTGCCAGCAGCGTAGGCGCCGGGCGGGGCATGGACACTGAAGCTTTCTTT CASSVGAGRGMDTEAFF
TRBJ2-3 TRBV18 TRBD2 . TGTGCCAGCTCACCTAGCGGGGGGCCAGATACGCAGTATTTT CASSPSGGPDTQYF
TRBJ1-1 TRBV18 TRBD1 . TGTGCCAGCTCAACCCGACAGACAGGGATAGCTATGGCTTTCTTT CASSTRQTGIAMAFF
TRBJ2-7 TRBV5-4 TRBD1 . TGTGCCAGCAGCAGAGGGACAGATGTCTACGAGCAGTACTTC CASSRGTDVYEQYF
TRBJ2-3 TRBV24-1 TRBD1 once TGTGCCACCAGTGATTTGGGCCTAGACAGGGTGGCAGATACGCAGTATTTT CATSDLGLDRVADTQYF
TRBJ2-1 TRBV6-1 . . TGTGCCAGCAGTGAGAGGGAGAGGGTCTATGAGCAGTTCTTC CASSERERVYEQFF
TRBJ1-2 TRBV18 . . TGTGCCAGCTCACCACCGAGCCCGCGGGGCTACACCTTC CASSPPSPRGYTF
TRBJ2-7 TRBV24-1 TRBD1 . TGTGCCACCAGTGAACGCAGGGGGAGCGAGCAGTACTTC CATSERRGSEQYF
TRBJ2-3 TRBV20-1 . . TGCAGTGTTGTAGCGGCGAATACGCAGTATTTT CSVVAANTQYF
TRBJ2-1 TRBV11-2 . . TGTGCCAGCAGCACGGGACACGAGCAGTTCTTC CASSTGHEQFF
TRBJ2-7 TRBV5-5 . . TGTGCCAGCAGCTCTCGTGGGGGCCAGGGGACCTACGAGCAGTACTTC CASSSRGGQGTYEQYF
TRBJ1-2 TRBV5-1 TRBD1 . TGCGCCAGCGGAAGGACAGGGGATGGCTACACCTTC CASGRTGDGYTF
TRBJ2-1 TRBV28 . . TGTGCCAGCGACAGTGGCAATGAGCAGTTCTTC CASDSGNEQFF
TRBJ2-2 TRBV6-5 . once TGTGCCAGCTATTACAGGGACACCGGGGAGCTGTTTTTT CASYYRDTGELFF
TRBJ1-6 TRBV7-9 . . TGTGCCAGCAGCTTAGTTGGGCTTTCACCCCTCCACTTT CASSLVGLSPLHF
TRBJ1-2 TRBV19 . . TGTGCCAGTAGTTCTGGGCGCTATGGCTACACCTTC CASSSGRYGYTF
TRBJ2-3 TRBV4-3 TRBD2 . TGCGCCAGCAGTCTTGGACGGGGACTAGCGGGGGGGCTGGTAACGCAGTATTTT CASSLGRGLAGGLVTQYF
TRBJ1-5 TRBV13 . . TGTGCCAGCAGCTTACGAGGGCACTACTCCAATCAGCCCCAGCATTTT CASSLRGHYSNQPQHF
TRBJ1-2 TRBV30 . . TGTGCCTGGAGTCCCGGGGGGTTCTACGGCTACACCTTC CAWSPGGFYGYTF
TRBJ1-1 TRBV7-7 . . TGTGCCAGCAGCGCGAAGCGGGGGAGGACTGAAGCTTTCTTT CASSAKRGRTEAFF
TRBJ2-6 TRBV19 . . TGTGCCAGTCGCCCACCAACAGGTACTGGGGCCAACGTCCTGACTTTC CASRPPTGTGANVLTF
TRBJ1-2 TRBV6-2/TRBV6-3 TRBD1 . TGTGCCAGCAGTGGGACAGGGGCCTATGGCTACACCTTC CASSGTGAYGYTF
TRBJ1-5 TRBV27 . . TGTGCCAGCACCCCTCGGGGGTTTGGCAATCAGCCCCAGCATTTT CASTPRGFGNQPQHF
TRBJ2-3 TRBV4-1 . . TGCGCCAGCAGCCAAGATCGCATAAATGAAGCCCCAGATACGCAGTATTTT CASSQDRINEAPDTQYF
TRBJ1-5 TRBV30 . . TGTGCCTGGAGTGAAGGAGGGCCCCAGCATTTT CAWSEGGPQHF
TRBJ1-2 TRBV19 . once TGTGCCATCGGGGGGGAAGGTGGCTACACCTTC CAIGGEGGYTF
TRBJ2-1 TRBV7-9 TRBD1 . TGTGCCAGCAGCTTAGTGGACAGGGGACGCAATGAGCAGTTCTTC CASSLVDRGRNEQFF
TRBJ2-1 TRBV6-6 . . TGTGCCAGCAGGAATCGGAGCTCCTACAATGAGCAGTTCTTC CASRNRSSYNEQFF